This T cell receptor (beta chain) derives from a study of the immune and genomic landscape of osteosarcoma. At the level of the study: The cohort was enriched for poor-risk osteosarcoma. Localized disease at presentation in 70% to 85%; 55% to 65% were male.

Study-level results: A few cases had a single hyperexpanded clone dominating the repertoire, all with fewer than 100 T-cell clonotypes. Compared with cold C1, the hot C3 cluster had higher, still-low clonality.

The assay was immunoSEQ multiplex PCR, and TCRdb's table has in-frame clones only and misses some. This sample has approximately 4,600 clones; around two thirds occur once, and the top ten carry approximately 16%. As for this clone: Its antigen remains unidentified.

V lost 4 bases, J lost 5 bases, and 11 bases lay in between. Germline CDR1 is LGHNA and CDR2 is YNFKEQ. The CDR3 consists of 13 residues. Primary, local recurrence and metastasis osteosarcoma tumors were taken after treatment from poor-prognosis patients. The sample taken for sequencing was osteosarcoma tumor tissue from the femur. The rearrangement links TRBV4-2 to TRBJ2-5, with a tentative D call TRBD1 (6 bases). The TCR sequence derives from a human donor with osteosarcoma. CDR3 coding DNA: TGTGCCAGCAGCCGGAATAGGGGGGAGACCCAGTACTTC. This gives the protein CASSRNRGETQYF.